The sequence of this T cell receptor beta chain was determined in a study of blood T cells in healthy people across ages. Study details: Template switching retrieved approximately one barcoded beta molecule for each two T cells.

There are a few counts of this clonotype. Its antigen is as yet unknown. J lost 6 bases, V lost 7 bases, and 7 bases had no gene match. Germline values: CDR1 SGHTA, CDR2 FQGNSA. The CDR3 extends over 14 amino acids. Through a sample-barcoded 5' primer and a J-beta primer mix, a second PCR was run for roughly 6 to 11 cycles. TCRdb reprocessed the 5' RACE reads via MiXCR and lists one record per CDR3 protein. This sample yields approximately 780,000 distinct CDR3 sequences, of which roughly 24% are seen a single time; about 3% belongs to the top ten. Whole-study findings and limits: Getting older went along with TCR beta diversity per million T cells dropping roughly linearly.

The sample was also linked to a second study, of T cells of mothers and their children.

The sequencing input was blood. The J gene is TRBJ2-3, the V gene TRBV7-2, with 10 bases identical to TRBD2. This clonotype was obtained from a boy between 10 and 17 years old in good health. Here the CDR3 DNA reads TGTGCCAGCATTTTGACTAGCGGGCAGGATACGCAGTATTTT. It yields the protein CASILTSGQDTQYF.